These T cell receptor beta chains were read from a single sample in a study of beta chain features in type 1 diabetes. The repertoire was sequenced with immunoSEQ multiplex PCR; TCRdb's copy has only in-frame clones and lacks some. The sample records around 650,000 clones, around 12% being singletons. The sample taken for sequencing was naive CD4+ T cells from blood. The source of these receptors is a man under 40 with type 1 diabetes. Each CDR3 is given with its conserved first and last residue. A D gene is named only where the DNA matches it firmly. A clone size is listed for some rows: how often the clone was seen (once, few, many), or a class if it is expanded.

CASSFSTKPQHF	TGTGCCAGCAGTTTCTCCACGAAGCCCCAGCATTTT	TRBJ1-5	TRBV28	12	few	.
CASSFSVAWVLFF	TGTGCCAGCAGCTTTTCCGTCGCTTGGGTCCTGTTTTTT	TRBJ1-4	TRBV7-9	13	few	.
CATTALAGTATYEQYF	TGTGCCACCACAGCTCTAGCCGGGACGGCAACCTACGAGCAGTACTTC	TRBJ2-7	TRBV27	16	.	.
CASSPGRGIGGDTQYF	TGTGCCAGCAGCCCCGGCAGGGGGATTGGGGGAGATACGCAGTATTTT	TRBJ2-3	TRBV7-2	16	.	TRBD1
CATSREVTSESQETQYF	TGTGCCACCAGCAGAGAGGTGACATCGGAGTCCCAAGAGACCCAGTACTTC	TRBJ2-5	TRBV15	17	.	.
CASSWVGGQETQYF	TGTGCCAGCAGCTGGGTGGGGGGTCAAGAGACCCAGTACTTC	TRBJ2-5	TRBV7-9	14	few	.
CASSVTVNSPLHF	TGTGCCAGCAGCGTGACAGTTAATTCACCCCTCCACTTT	TRBJ1-6	TRBV9	13	.	.
CASSFIGGGQDTEAFF	TGTGCCAGCAGCTTTATAGGAGGGGGTCAAGACACTGAAGCTTTCTTT	TRBJ1-1	TRBV7-2	16	few	.
CASSLSGPGDEQYF	TGTGCCAGCAGCTTATCGGGTCCAGGGGACGAGCAGTACTTC	TRBJ2-7	TRBV7-9	14	few	.
CASSDRGWRSPLHF	TGTGCCAGCAGTGATAGGGGATGGCGGTCACCCCTCCACTTT	TRBJ1-6	TRBV2	14	.	.
CASSQDRSNQPQHF	TGTGCCAGCAGTCAGGACAGGAGCAATCAGCCCCAGCATTTT	TRBJ1-5	TRBV28	14	few	TRBD1
CSASEAGTEKTEAFF	TGCAGCGCCTCTGAGGCGGGGACAGAAAAGACTGAAGCTTTCTTT	TRBJ1-1	TRBV29-1	15	.	TRBD1
CASSRRQDYEQYF	TGTGCCAGCAGCCGGAGACAGGACTACGAGCAGTACTTC	TRBJ2-7	TRBV5-6	13	.	.
CASSSTADSGNTIYF	TGTGCCAGCAGCTCAACAGCCGACTCTGGAAACACCATATATTTT	TRBJ1-3	TRBV2	15	few	.
CASSLAGIGMGEQYF	TGTGCCAGCAGCTTGGCCGGGATAGGGATGGGCGAGCAGTACTTC	TRBJ2-7	TRBV5-4	15	.	.
CASSSDRERNYGYTF	TGTGCCAGCAGCTCCGACAGGGAGAGAAACTATGGCTACACCTTC	TRBJ1-2	TRBV7-9	15	.	TRBD1
CASSSWTDYGYTF	TGTGCCAGCAGCTCATGGACAGATTATGGCTACACCTTC	TRBJ1-2	TRBV7-9	13	few	.
CASSQDRLAGALGNEQFF	TGTGCCAGCAGCCAAGATCGCCTAGCGGGGGCCCTAGGGAATGAGCAGTTCTTC	TRBJ2-1	TRBV4-2	18	few	TRBD2
CAWSVASGGRDTQYF	TGTGCCTGGAGTGTAGCCAGCGGGGGGCGAGATACGCAGTATTTT	TRBJ2-3	TRBV30	15	few	TRBD2
CASSLDLDGVFSREQYF	TGTGCCAGCAGCTTAGATCTCGATGGGGTTTTCTCTCGCGAGCAGTACTTC	TRBJ2-7	TRBV11-2	17	.	.
CASRRLASGNYEQYF	TGTGCCAGCAGAAGGCTCGCTTCGGGCAACTACGAGCAGTACTTC	TRBJ2-7	TRBV27	15	few	.
CASSLAVTADGYTF	TGTGCCAGCAGCTTAGCGGTGACAGCCGATGGCTACACCTTC	TRBJ1-2	TRBV7-9	14	.	.
CASSLRGWGSYNEQFF	TGTGCCAGCAGCTTGAGGGGTTGGGGAAGCTACAATGAGCAGTTCTTC	TRBJ2-1	TRBV7-2	16	.	.
CASSLGQGAYNEQFF	TGTGCCAGCAGCCTGGGACAGGGGGCCTACAATGAGCAGTTCTTC	TRBJ2-1	TRBV11-3	15	.	TRBD1
CASSLGTGSGTQYF	TGTGCCAGCAGCTTAGGGACAGGATCGGGGACCCAGTACTTC	TRBJ2-5	TRBV7-3	14	few	TRBD1
CASSSQETQYF	TGCGCCAGCAGCTCGCAAGAGACCCAGTACTTC	TRBJ2-5	TRBV5-1	11	.	.
CASHGANSYNEQFF	TGTGCCTCTCATGGGGCTAACTCCTACAATGAGCAGTTCTTC	TRBJ2-1	TRBV6-5	14	.	.
CASSYSLAGGTYEQYF	TGTGCCAGCAGTTACTCGTTAGCGGGGGGGACCTACGAGCAGTACTTC	TRBJ2-7	TRBV6-5	16	.	TRBD2
CASSRDRVDTEAFF	TGTGCCAGCAGCAGGGACAGGGTAGACACTGAAGCTTTCTTT	TRBJ1-1	TRBV7-2	14	few	TRBD1
CASSDRGNNSPLHF	TGTGCCAGCAGTGACAGGGGCAATAATTCACCCCTCCACTTT	TRBJ1-6	TRBV6-6	14	.	TRBD1
CASSEIQKFF	TGTGCCAGCAGTGAGATTCAGAAGTTCTTC	TRBJ2-1	TRBV2	10	.	.
CASSLKGFDEQYF	TGTGCCAGCAGCTTAAAGGGGTTCGACGAGCAGTACTTC	TRBJ2-7	TRBV7-2	13	few	.
CASGLAGPQETQYF	TGTGCCAGCGGACTAGCGGGGCCCCAAGAGACCCAGTACTTC	TRBJ2-5	TRBV10-3	14	.	TRBD2
CASSFPSAGRTSTDTQYF	TGTGCCAGCAGCTTTCCTTCAGCGGGACGCACTAGCACAGATACGCAGTATTTT	TRBJ2-3	TRBV7-2	18	few	TRBD2
CASRPQGGLYEQYF	TGTGCCAGCAGGCCACAGGGGGGGCTTTACGAGCAGTACTTC	TRBJ2-7	TRBV7-2	14	.	.
CASSWGASTDTQYF	TGTGCCAGCAGTTGGGGGGCGAGCACAGATACGCAGTATTTT	TRBJ2-3	TRBV6-5	14	few	.
CASSIPGSRANVLTF	TGTGCCAGTAGTATCCCAGGGAGCAGGGCCAACGTCCTGACTTTC	TRBJ2-6	TRBV19	15	.	.
CASSEGTRNTGELFF	TGTGCCAGCAGTGAAGGGACAAGGAACACCGGGGAGCTGTTTTTT	TRBJ2-2	TRBV2	15	few	.
CASTPGLAGGLYEQYF	TGTGCCAGCACCCCAGGGCTAGCGGGGGGCTTATACGAGCAGTACTTC	TRBJ2-7	TRBV5-6	16	.	TRBD2
CASSPPRGGGETQYF	TGTGCCAGCAGCCCCCCTAGGGGGGGAGGGGAGACCCAGTACTTC	TRBJ2-5	TRBV9	15	.	.
CASSLRRANTEAFF	TGTGCCAGCAGCTTGAGAAGGGCGAACACTGAAGCTTTCTTT	TRBJ1-1	TRBV7-2	14	.	.
CASRSPGLANTGELFF	TGTGCCAGCCGGAGTCCGGGACTAGCGAACACCGGGGAGCTGTTTTTT	TRBJ2-2	TRBV27	16	.	TRBD2
CASSFGQLLNQPQHF	TGTGCCAGCAGCTTCGGGCAGCTGCTGAATCAGCCCCAGCATTTT	TRBJ1-5	TRBV6-1	15	few	.
CASSYSAHRVTNEQFF	TGTGCCAGCAGTTACTCCGCACACAGGGTGACCAATGAGCAGTTCTTC	TRBJ2-1	TRBV6-5	16	few	.
CASSPLAGAYNEQFF	TGCGCCAGCAGCCCTCTAGCGGGGGCCTACAATGAGCAGTTCTTC	TRBJ2-1	TRBV5-1	15	few	TRBD2
CSGRLLYSIGTF	TGCAGCGGCCGTCTCCTATACTCAATAGGCACCTTC	TRBJ1-2	TRBV29-1	12	.	.
CASSVGARGYTF	TGTGCCAGCAGCGTGGGGGCGCGGGGCTACACCTTC	TRBJ1-2	TRBV9	12	.	.
CASSLAAGINTGELFF	TGCGCCAGCAGCTTGGCTGCGGGGATCAACACCGGGGAGCTGTTTTTT	TRBJ2-2	TRBV5-1	16	.	.
CASSQFLALGSTPGNTIYF	TGCGCCAGCAGTCAATTCCTAGCGCTGGGTTCAACGCCTGGAAACACCATATATTTT	TRBJ1-3	TRBV23-1	19	few	.
CASSRDSYGYTF	TGTGCCAGCAGTCGTGACAGCTATGGCTACACCTTC	TRBJ1-2	TRBV7-9	12	few	.
CASSLVRAEDYNEQFF	TGTGCCAGCAGCTTAGTGAGAGCGGAAGACTACAATGAGCAGTTCTTC	TRBJ2-1	TRBV7-2	16	few	.
CASSLGQGLAKNIQYF	TGCGCCAGCAGCCTAGGACAGGGGTTAGCCAAAAACATTCAGTACTTC	TRBJ2-4	TRBV4-1	16	.	TRBD1
CASSRLLVDQKAFF	TGTGCCAGTAGTAGACTCCTGGTCGATCAGAAGGCTTTCTTT	TRBJ1-1	TRBV19	14	.	.
CASCSNYNSPLHF	TGTGCCAGTTGTTCAAACTATAATTCACCCCTCCACTTT	TRBJ1-6	TRBV27	13	few	.
CASRPRLAGGINEQFF	TGTGCCAGTAGACCTCGACTAGCGGGGGGTATAAATGAGCAGTTCTTC	TRBJ2-1	TRBV19	16	.	TRBD2